A selection of T cell receptor beta chains follows, all from one sample in a study of radiotherapy plus CTLA-4 blockade in lung cancer. Data came from immunoSEQ multiplex PCR; TCRdb stores just in-frame clones and leaves some out. The top ten clones hold 9.5% to 10% of a sample with around 80,000 clones, 74% of them seen once. The sample here was peripheral blood, taken from a patient treated with radiotherapy plus ipilimumab. Source of these receptors: a human donor with non-small cell lung cancer whose response to radiotherapy plus ipilimumab could not be evaluated. Each CDR3 is given with its conserved first and last residue. The D gene is left open where the match is weak. Rows may omit the clone size; those that give it use once, few, many or a size class.

CARGGTEAFF	TGTGCCAGGGGCGGGACTGAAGCTTTCTTT	NA	TRBV6-1	NA	TRBJ1-1
CSAQGLDGYTF	TGCAGTGCCCAGGGGCTCGACGGCTACACCTTC	NA	TRBV20-1	NA	TRBJ1-2
CAISDPGQGAGTEAFF	TGTGCCATCAGCGATCCGGGACAGGGGGCCGGCACTGAAGCTTTCTTT	NA	TRBV10-3	TRBD1	TRBJ1-1
CASSSELAYEQYF	TGTGCCAGCAGTTCTGAACTAGCGTACGAGCAGTACTTC	few	TRBV7-9	TRBD2	TRBJ2-7
CASSRTSTDTQYF	TGTGCCAGCTCACGTACTAGCACAGATACGCAGTATTTT	NA	TRBV6-5	NA	TRBJ2-3
CASQGPNEQFF	TGTGCCAGTCAGGGCCCCAATGAGCAGTTCTTC	NA	TRBV4-2	NA	TRBJ2-1
CASSLDRVNTEAFF	TGTGCCAGCAGCTTAGACAGGGTCAACACTGAAGCTTTCTTT	many	TRBV11-1	NA	TRBJ1-1
CASSLDNSPGTDTQYF	TGTGCCAGCAGCTTAGATAACAGTCCAGGCACAGATACGCAGTATTTT	NA	TRBV7-2	NA	TRBJ2-3
CSVRGVGVNYGYTF	TGCAGCGTTAGGGGCGTAGGAGTTAACTATGGCTACACCTTC	NA	TRBV29-1	NA	TRBJ1-2
CASSLGGTWNSPYEQYF	TGTGCCAGCAGCTTGGGAGGGACTTGGAACTCCCCCTACGAGCAGTACTTC	NA	TRBV7-2	TRBD2	TRBJ2-7
CASRGGQGAETQYF	TGTGCCAGCAGGGGGGGACAGGGGGCGGAGACCCAGTACTTC	NA	TRBV6-6	TRBD1	TRBJ2-5
CASSLGSSQGVEAFF	TGCGCCAGCAGCTTGGGGAGCTCACAGGGGGTGGAAGCTTTCTTT	once	TRBV5-1	TRBD1	TRBJ1-1
CATSRGGGNTDTQYF	TGTGCCACCAGCAGAGGGGGAGGCAACACAGATACGCAGTATTTT	NA	TRBV15	NA	TRBJ2-3
CAWSVPVTGELFF	TGTGCCTGGAGTGTACCGGTCACCGGGGAGCTGTTTTTT	NA	TRBV30	NA	TRBJ2-2
CSVFRDTVSKQYF	TGCAGCGTTTTCCGGGACACCGTTTCGAAGCAGTACTTC	few	TRBV29-1	NA	TRBJ2-7
CAGGANYGYTF	TGTGCCGGGGGGGCTAACTATGGCTACACCTTC	few	TRBV30	NA	TRBJ1-2
CASRGGTSSGNTIYF	TGTGCCAGCAGAGGGGGTACCAGCTCTGGAAACACCATATATTTT	NA	TRBV9	NA	TRBJ1-3
CAISETHYSGGDLTEAFF	TGTGCCATCAGTGAGACACATTATTCAGGGGGCGATCTCACTGAAGCTTTCTTT	many	TRBV10-3	TRBD1	TRBJ1-1
CASSELYWPGYF	TGTGCCAGCAGCGAACTCTATTGGCCGGGGTACTTC	NA	TRBV2	NA	TRBJ2-5
CASSKALQTSGGAPRATDTQYF	TGTGCCAGCAGCAAAGCGCTGCAGACTAGCGGGGGGGCCCCTAGGGCCACAGATACGCAGTATTTT	NA	TRBV21-1	NA	TRBJ2-3
CASRLGGSGGYTF	TGTGCCAGCAGACTGGGGGGGTCGGGTGGCTACACCTTC	NA	TRBV28	NA	TRBJ1-2
CASSFVGLALSEQYF	TGTGCCAGCAGTTTCGTAGGACTAGCCCTCTCCGAGCAGTACTTC	NA	TRBV28	TRBD2	TRBJ2-7
CASSLEGRADSPLHF	TGTGCCAGCAGCTTAGAGGGCAGGGCCGATTCACCCCTCCACTTT	once	TRBV11-2	NA	TRBJ1-6
CASSPRDWYEQYF	TGTGCCAGCAGCCCCCGGGACTGGTACGAGCAGTACTTC	NA	TRBV9	NA	TRBJ2-7
CASSFRDRGTYGYTF	TGCGCCAGCAGCTTCCGGGACAGGGGTACCTATGGCTACACCTTC	NA	TRBV4-3	TRBD1	TRBJ1-2
CASSLVVSGNTIYF	TGTGCCAGCAGCTTAGTAGTCTCTGGAAACACCATATATTTT	NA	TRBV7-9	NA	TRBJ1-3
CASSLVLQGRGGRNTIYF	TGCGCCAGCAGCTTGGTCCTCCAAGGACGGGGGGGGAGAAACACCATATATTTT	NA	TRBV5-1	NA	TRBJ1-3
CASSSRPTRQSNYGYTF	TGTGCCAGCAGCTCACGGCCTACCCGACAGAGTAACTATGGCTACACCTTC	NA	TRBV7-2	NA	TRBJ1-2
CSGRSGDGTEAFF	TGCAGCGGCCGTTCCGGGGATGGCACTGAAGCTTTCTTT	NA	TRBV29-1	NA	TRBJ1-1
CASWGQGAAGNTIYF	TGCGCCAGCTGGGGACAGGGGGCTGCTGGAAACACCATATATTTT	few	TRBV10-1	TRBD1	TRBJ1-3
CASSRVRGSEAFF	TGTGCCAGCAGTAGAGTTAGGGGTTCTGAAGCTTTCTTT	NA	TRBV6-5	NA	TRBJ1-1
CASSPDRGTYEQYF	TGTGCCAGCAGCCCGGACAGGGGAACATACGAGCAGTACTTC	NA	TRBV7-7	TRBD1	TRBJ2-7
CASSISRDTYGYTF	TGTGCCAGTAGTATATCCCGGGACACCTATGGCTACACCTTC	NA	TRBV19	NA	TRBJ1-2
CASSIAGTDVEQYF	TGTGCCAGTAGTATCGCGGGGACGGACGTCGAGCAGTACTTC	NA	TRBV19	NA	TRBJ2-7
CAISSGSGDTQYF	TGTGCCATCAGTAGCGGGAGTGGAGATACGCAGTATTTT	NA	TRBV10-3	TRBD2	TRBJ2-3
CASSLGVGEQETQYF	TGTGCCAGCAGCTTGGGGGTGGGAGAGCAAGAGACCCAGTACTTC	NA	TRBV5-4	NA	TRBJ2-5
CASSLASGYGNTIYF	TGCGCCAGCAGCCTCGCATCAGGGTATGGAAACACCATATATTTT	few	TRBV5-1	NA	TRBJ1-3
CAILGGTVGYGYTF	TGTGCCATCCTTGGCGGGACAGTAGGCTATGGCTACACCTTC	NA	TRBV10-3	TRBD1	TRBJ1-2